These 22 T cell receptor beta chains originate from one sample sequenced in a study of T cells in Graves' hyperthyroidism and ophthalmopathy. Researchers amplified the TCR beta CDR3 regions from RNA transcripts. HTBI primers were used for first-round RT-PCR of the TCR CDR3. MiXCR, applied by TCRdb to the multiplex PCR reads, yields one record per CDR3 protein. The sample holds 600,000 to 800,000 distinct CDR3 sequences, roughly 32% seen once. The sample was blood. The receptor source for this set is a woman aged 40 to 49 with Graves' hyperthyroidism.

This clonotype was observed at least ten times. J is TRBJ1-1 and V is TRBV7-8; no firm D call. This CDR3 is 13 amino acids long. The germline V and J ends were trimmed by 2 bases and 4 bases, with 8 bases remaining between them. The V gene's germline CDR1 is SGHVS and CDR2 FQNEAQ. The CDR3 nucleotides are TGTGCCAGCAGCTTAACGGTGGGCACTGAAGCTTTCTTT. Translating it yields CASSLTVGTEAFF. The variable domain in full, completed from reference TRBV7-8 and TRBJ1-1, reads GAGVSQSPRYKVAKRGQDVALRCDPISGHVSLFWYQQALGQGPEFLTYFQNEAQLDKSGLPSDRFFAERPEGSVSTLKIQRTQQEDSAVYLCASSLTVGTEAFFGQGTRLTVV.

On this clonotype itself: This may be a read error, as it is one base from a much larger clone. This chain connects TRBV6-5 to TRBJ1-1, with D unclear. CDR1 and CDR2 (germline): MNHEY, SVGAGI. Trimming cost V 5 bases and J 1 base, with 5 bases left between them. The CDR3 is made up of 12 amino acids. The CDR3 region is CASSDKNTEAFF. The CDR3 nucleotides are TGTGCCAGCAGTGACAAGAACACTGAAGCTTTCTTT.

The chain has TRBV7-3 and TRBJ2-7; the D gene is possibly TRBD1 (6 bases). Trimming stripped 3 bases from V and 4 bases from J, with 10 bases between. The CDR3 consists of 13 residues. Germline CDR1 and CDR2: SGHTA and FQGTGA. The CDR3 DNA reads TGTGCCAGCAGCTTGCAGGGGAGATACGAGCAGTACTTC. As protein: CASSLQGRYEQYF.

This clonotype was seen only once. Given a much more abundant clone one base away, this may be a read error. The gene calls are TRBV2 and TRBJ2-5, with TRBD2 as a possible D gene (5 bases). CDR1 SNHLY and CDR2 FYNNEI come from the germline V gene. Trimming pared 6 bases from V and 3 bases from J, leaving 17 bases between. The CDR3 sequence is 15 residues long. CDR3 region: CASSGVATGKETQYF. The DNA of the CDR3 is TGTGCCAGCAGCGGGGTAGCTACGGGGAAAGAGACCCAGTACTTC.

The chain carries TRBV12-3 or TRBV12-4 and TRBJ2-7, with 8 bases that match TRBD1. The V segment lost 5 bases and the J segment 3 bases; nucleotides outside the gene matches: 12. The CDR3 totals 16 residues. The CDR3 bases are TGTGCCAGCAGTCCCCAGGGCGGCAGGGGGCTCTACGAGCAGTACTTC. Translation: CASSPQGGRGLYEQYF.

This sequence joins TRBV12-3 or TRBV12-4 and TRBJ2-7; D might be TRBD1 (6 bases). The CDR3 is made up of 15 amino acids. V was trimmed by 1 base and J by 7 bases, leaving 17 bases between them. The CDR3 spells CASSLGSPRDNEQYF. The DNA for the CDR3 is TGTGCCAGCAGTTTAGGGAGCCCACGGGACAATGAGCAGTACTTC.

At least ten counts were recorded for this clonotype. V usage is TRBV6-2 or TRBV6-3 and J usage is TRBJ1-5, with D hard to call. Trimming removed 5 bases from V and 0 bases from J, with 5 bases in between. The CDR3 contains 13 residues. Germline assignment: CDR1 MNHEY and CDR2 SVGEGT. The CDR3 sequence is CASSDNSNQPQHF. CDR3 DNA sequence: TGTGCCAGCAGTGACAATAGCAATCAGCCCCAGCATTTT.

This clonotype was counted at least ten times. The chain recombines TRBV25-1 with TRBJ1-1; D gene unclear. The CDR3 has 12 residues. Germline CDR1 reads MGHDK; CDR2 reads SYGVNS. Trimming stripped 4 bases from V and 3 bases from J, with 6 bases between. DNA of the CDR3: TGTGCCAGCAGTGTGGGGTACACTGAAGCTTTCTTT. Its translation: CASSVGYTEAFF.

With respect to this clonotype: This could be a read error, since a much larger clone is one nucleotide away. The gene calls are TRBV20-1 and TRBJ2-7; no clear D gene. CDR3 length: 14 residues. CDR1 is DFQATT and CDR2 is SNEGSKA in the germline V gene (reference sequence). The CDR3 region has the DNA TGCAGTGCTGGAGATAGGAACGGGCCCTACGAGCAGTACTTC. As protein: CSAGDRNGPYEQYF.

This clonotype was observed at least ten times. The CDR3 loop is CATSDDRDGNEKLFF. The CDR3 region has the DNA TGTGCCACCAGTGACGACCGGGACGGAAATGAAAAACTGTTTTTT. The chain employs TRBV15 and TRBJ1-4; a weak D match, TRBD1 (5 bases). In germline, CDR1 is LNHNV, CDR2 YYDKDF (reference sequence). The V end was cut by 6 bases, the J end by 5 bases, with 16 bases between. This CDR3 region has 15 residues.

The V call is TRBV7-3, the J call TRBJ2-2; TRBD2 agrees at 7 bases. Germline V gives CDR1 SGHTA, CDR2 FQGTGA. J was trimmed by 5 bases and V by 10 bases; bases with no gene match: 10. CDR3 size: 14 residues. For the CDR3, the DNA is TGTGCCACCGGGGCGGGAGCCCCTACCGGGGAGCTGTTTTTT. Amino acid sequence: CATGAGAPTGELFF.

As regards this clonotype: The junction departs from germline at one end; a sequencing error may be responsible. V usage is TRBV7-9 and J usage is TRBJ1-1; D is perhaps TRBD1 (5 bases). Germline assignment: CDR1 SEHNR and CDR2 FQNEAQ (reference sequence). The CDR3 is 15 residues long. Here the CDR3 DNA reads TGCGCCAGCAGCCAAGGGGAGGGGATGAACACTGAAGCTTTCTTT. This translates into CASSQGEGMNTEAFF.

The sample holds many counts of this clonotype. The chain couples TRBV10-3 to TRBJ1-2; D may be TRBD1 (6 bases). Trimming pared 9 bases from V and 2 bases from J, leaving 22 bases between. Germline V lookup: CDR1 ENHRY, CDR2 SYGVKD. CDR3 size: 16 residues. In nucleotides, the CDR3 is TGTGCCATGAGAGAGGACAGTCTGGCCGTGAACTATGGCTACACCTTC. Protein sequence: CAMREDSLAVNYGYTF.

The chain employs TRBV12-5 and TRBJ1-5, with D hard to call. The CDR3 covers 15 residues. Per germline, CDR1 LGHNT and CDR2 FRNRAP. The V end was cut by 6 bases, the J end by 2 bases, with 14 bases between. In nucleotides, the CDR3 is TGTGCTAGTGGGGCTGTAGACTCGGGCAATCAGCCCCAGCATTTT. This sequence encodes CASGAVDSGNQPQHF. Full variable domain (missing parts from reference TRBV12-5 and TRBJ1-5): DARVTQTPRHKVTEMGQEVTMRCQPILGHNTVFWYRQTMMQGLELLAYFRNRAPLDDSGMPKDRFSAEMPDATLATLKIQPSEPRDSAVYFCASGAVDSGNQPQHFGDGTRLSIL.

Turning to this clonotype: The germline gene is not matched at one end of the junction; a read error may be the cause. The chain combines TRBV10-3 with TRBJ2-2; the match to TRBD2 covers 15 bases. Germline V gene data show CDR1 as ENHRY and CDR2 as SYGVKD. This CDR3 contains 16 residues. The CDR3 coding sequence is TGTGCCAGCAGTCGGACTAGCGGGAGGGTCACCGGGGAGCTGTTTTTT. This sequence encodes CASSRTSGRVTGELFF.

The rearrangement uses TRBV6-4 and TRBJ2-7, with a weak D call TRBD1 (6 bases). With 3 bases removed from V and 5 bases from J, the gap between germline ends came to 14 bases. This CDR3 contains 14 residues. Looked up from germline, CDR1 is MRHNA and CDR2 is SNTAGT. CDR3 region: CASSDSHPGDEQYF. The CDR3, as DNA: TGTGCCAGCAGTGATTCCCACCCAGGGGACGAGCAGTACTTC.

The gene calls are TRBV19 and TRBJ2-7; no reliable D call. The CDR3 has 16 amino acids. Germline lookup yields CDR1 LNHDA and CDR2 SQIVND (reference sequence). The V and J ends lost 6 bases and 0 bases respectively, with 18 bases between them. As DNA, the CDR3 is TGTGCCAGTAGCCGCGCGTTTCAGGAAATCTCCTACGAGCAGTACTTC. Its translation: CASSRAFQEISYEQYF. The complete variable domain, with remaining parts taken from reference TRBV19 and TRBJ2-7, reads DGGITQSPKYLFRKEGQNVTLSCEQNLNHDAMYWYRQDPGQGLRLIYYSQIVNDFQKGDIAEGYSVSREKKESFPLTVTSAQKNPTAFYLCASSRAFQEISYEQYFGPGTRLTVT.

This clonotype was picked up many times. V is TRBV5-5 and J is TRBJ1-6, with no clear D. Between the trimmed V and J ends, which lost 2 bases and 1 base, there was a span of 7 bases. The CDR3 totals 15 residues. CDR1 SGHKS and CDR2 YYEKEE come from the germline V gene (reference sequence). CDR3 sequence reads: CASSFYGSYNSPLHF. The CDR3 coding sequence is TGTGCCAGCAGCTTTTACGGTTCCTATAATTCACCCCTCCACTTT.

This chain joins TRBV12-3 or TRBV12-4 and TRBJ2-2; D may be TRBD2 (6 bases). CDR3 length: 16 residues. V was shortened by 2 bases and J by 10 bases, with 20 bases between the two germline ends. The CDR3 coding sequence is TGTGCCAGCAGTTTAAGCGGGTTGGTTACCTTAACGGAGCTGTTTTTT. Its translation is CASSLSGLVTLTELFF.

This clonotype came up many times. This CDR3 reads CASSTTPQGNYGYTF. CDR3 nucleotide sequence: TGCGCCAGCTCGACGACACCACAGGGGAACTATGGCTACACCTTC. The chain combines TRBV5-1 with TRBJ1-2, with TRBD1 matching 7 bases. This CDR3 is 15 amino acids long. In germline, CDR1 is SGHRS, CDR2 YFSETQ. V trimming: 7 bases; J trimming: 2 bases; junction bases outside the gene matches: 11.

This clonotype was recorded once. The chain has TRBV19 and TRBJ1-1; D not certain. Germline CDR1 LNHDA, CDR2 SQIVND (reference sequence). The CDR3 extends over 11 amino acids. Trimming cost V 3 bases and J 4 bases, with 3 bases left between them. CDR3 sequence: CASSIPTEAFF. CDR3 coding DNA: TGTGCCAGTAGTATTCCCACTGAAGCTTTCTTT.

This clonotype was counted many times. The chain combines TRBV24-1 with TRBJ2-5; D unresolved. Germline loops: CDR1 KGHDR, CDR2 SFDVKD. The CDR3 totals 16 residues. V was cut by 4 bases and J by 7 bases, with 21 bases left in between. Here the CDR3 reads CATSEPAGPSEATQYF. CDR3 coding DNA: TGTGCCACCAGTGAACCCGCCGGGCCCTCAGAGGCGACCCAGTACTTC.